This T cell receptor (beta chain) came from a study of cytomegalovirus exposure and HLA in healthy donors. Study observations and caveats: Sequence variants that were highly shared formed a cluster that was likely a sequencing artifact. A few V segments could not be told apart, such as TRBV6-2 and TRBV6-3, and were left out.

A remark on this clone: Its antigen is as yet unknown.

Germline CDR1 ENHRY, CDR2 SYGVKD. Trimming took off 2 bases at V and 4 bases at J, with 17 bases between the two ends. The CDR3 contains 16 residues. In the PCR, 60 Vbeta and 13 Jbeta primers were used. Sequencing was performed with immunoSEQ multiplex PCR; in TCRdb, only in-frame clones are kept and a portion is missing. There are just over 150,000 clones in the sample; around four fifths occur only once, and approximately 1.5% lies in the top ten. This sequence joins TRBV10-3 and TRBJ1-2; D ambiguous. The sequence was obtained from a woman aged 25-40 years in good health and CMV-seronegative. The sample was PBMCs. DNA of the CDR3: TGTGCCATCAGTGAGGGAAGGCCTGACATTTCCTATGGCTACACCTTC. Translating gives CAISEGRPDISYGYTF.